The following is a T cell receptor (beta chain) sequence with its context. The sample comes from a study of T cells in Graves' hyperthyroidism and ophthalmopathy. For the study at large: Prior to any treatment, at the point of initial diagnosis, peripheral blood was collected.

The hyperthyroidism patients had all been newly diagnosed, and their disease duration was under 2 months. Their ages ranged from 18 to 65 years. Uncontrolled infections, other autoimmune diseases, pregnancy or lactation led to exclusion of patients. Drawn at first hyperthyroidism diagnosis, the blood sample preceded any ophthalmopathy symptoms. RNA transcripts were the template for amplifying TCR beta CDR3 regions. TCR CDR3 regions were first amplified by RT-PCR with HTBI primers. One entry per CDR3 protein results from TCRdb running MiXCR on the multiplex PCR reads. The table lists a few hundred thousand distinct CDR3 sequences, approximately 15% of them singletons. Trimming cost V 7 bases and J 4 bases; bases outside gene matches: 6. The CDR3 loop spans 14 amino acids. Germline-derived CDR1 and CDR2 are MDHEN and SYDVKM.

The chain has TRBV28 and TRBJ1-5, with 8 positions matching TRBD1. Sequences were obtained from blood. The receptor comes from a woman aged 25 to 39 with Graves' hyperthyroidism that later progressed to Graves' ophthalmopathy. The CDR3 reads CASTPDRENQPQHF. CDR3 coding DNA: TGTGCCAGCACCCCGGACAGGGAGAATCAGCCCCAGCATTTT.